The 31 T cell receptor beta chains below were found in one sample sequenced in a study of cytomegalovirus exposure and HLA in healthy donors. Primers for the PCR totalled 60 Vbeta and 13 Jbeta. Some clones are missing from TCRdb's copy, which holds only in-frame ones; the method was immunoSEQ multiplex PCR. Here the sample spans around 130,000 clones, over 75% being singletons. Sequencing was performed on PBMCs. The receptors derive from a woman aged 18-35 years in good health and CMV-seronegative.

In nucleotides, the CDR3 is TGTGCCTGGAGTGTCGGGGGACTTAATTCACCCCTCCACTTT. Amino acid sequence: CAWSVGGLNSPLHF. V and J are TRBV30 and TRBJ1-6, with D perhaps TRBD1 (5 bases). Deletions cut 0 bases from V and 6 bases from J, with 9 bases between. This CDR3 comprises 14 residues. Germline CDR1 reads GTSNPN; CDR2 reads SVGIG (reference sequence).

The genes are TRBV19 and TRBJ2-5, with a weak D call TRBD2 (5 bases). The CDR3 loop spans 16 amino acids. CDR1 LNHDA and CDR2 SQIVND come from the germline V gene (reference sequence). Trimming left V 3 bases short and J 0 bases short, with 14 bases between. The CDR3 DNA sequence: TGTGCCAGTAGTATGAAGGAGGCTGTGTACCAAGAGACCCAGTACTTC. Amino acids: CASSMKEAVYQETQYF.

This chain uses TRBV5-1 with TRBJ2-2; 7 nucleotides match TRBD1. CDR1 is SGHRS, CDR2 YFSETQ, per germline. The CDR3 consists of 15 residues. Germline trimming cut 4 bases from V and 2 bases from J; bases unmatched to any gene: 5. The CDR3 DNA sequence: TGCGCCAGCAGCCAGGACAGGCCAAACACCGGGGAGCTGTTTTTT. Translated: CASSQDRPNTGELFF.

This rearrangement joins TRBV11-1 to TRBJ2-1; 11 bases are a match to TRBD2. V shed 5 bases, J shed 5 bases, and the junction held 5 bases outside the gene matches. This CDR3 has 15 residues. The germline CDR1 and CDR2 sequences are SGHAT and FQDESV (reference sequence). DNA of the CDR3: TGTGCCAGCAGCCCACTAGCGGGAGCGGACAATGAGCAGTTCTTC. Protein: CASSPLAGADNEQFF.

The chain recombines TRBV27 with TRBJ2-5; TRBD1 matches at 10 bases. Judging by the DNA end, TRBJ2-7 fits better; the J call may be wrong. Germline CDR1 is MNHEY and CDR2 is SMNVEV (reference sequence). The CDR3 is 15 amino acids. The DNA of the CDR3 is TGTGCCAGCAGTAGGACAGGGGGAAGGGGATACGAGCAGTACTTC. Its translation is CASSRTGGRGYEQYF.

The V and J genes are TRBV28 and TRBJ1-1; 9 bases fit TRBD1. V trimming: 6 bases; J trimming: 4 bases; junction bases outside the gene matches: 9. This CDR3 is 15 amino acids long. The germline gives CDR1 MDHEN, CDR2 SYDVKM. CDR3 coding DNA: TGTGCCAGCAGGACTGAACAGGGGGCTGGCACTGAAGCTTTCTTT. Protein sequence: CASRTEQGAGTEAFF.

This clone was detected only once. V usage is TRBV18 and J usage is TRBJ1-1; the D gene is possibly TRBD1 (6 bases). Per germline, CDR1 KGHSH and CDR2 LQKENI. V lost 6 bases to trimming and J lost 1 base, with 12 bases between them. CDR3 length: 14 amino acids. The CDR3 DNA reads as TGTGCCAGCTCCCGTGACAGGCGGAACACTGAAGCTTTCTTT. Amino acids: CASSRDRRNTEAFF.

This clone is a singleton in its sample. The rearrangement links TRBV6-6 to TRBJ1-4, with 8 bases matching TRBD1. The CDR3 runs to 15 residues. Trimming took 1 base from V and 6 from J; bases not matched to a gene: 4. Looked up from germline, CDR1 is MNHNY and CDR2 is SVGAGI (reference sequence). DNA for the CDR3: TGTGCCAGCAGTTACTTCCCGGACAGGGATGAAAAACTGTTTTTT. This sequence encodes CASSYFPDRDEKLFF.

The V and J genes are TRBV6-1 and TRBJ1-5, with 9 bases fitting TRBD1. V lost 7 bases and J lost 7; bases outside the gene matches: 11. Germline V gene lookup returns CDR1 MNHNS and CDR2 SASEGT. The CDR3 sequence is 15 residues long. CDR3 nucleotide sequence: TGTGCCAGCACCTCGTCGGACAGGGGCCGACAGCCCCAGCATTTT. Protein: CASTSSDRGRQPQHF.

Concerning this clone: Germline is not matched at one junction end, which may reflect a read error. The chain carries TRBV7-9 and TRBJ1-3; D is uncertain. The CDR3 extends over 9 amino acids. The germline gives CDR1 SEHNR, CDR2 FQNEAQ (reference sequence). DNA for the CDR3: TGTGCCAGCGGTTCTCCTCACTACTTT. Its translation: CASGSPHYF.

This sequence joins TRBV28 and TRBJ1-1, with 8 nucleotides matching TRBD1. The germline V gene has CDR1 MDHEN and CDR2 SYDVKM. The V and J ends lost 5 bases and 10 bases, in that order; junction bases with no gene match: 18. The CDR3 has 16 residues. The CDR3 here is CASSGPRGTGIPGAFF. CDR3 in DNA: TGTGCCAGCAGTGGCCCCCGTGGGACAGGAATACCTGGAGCTTTCTTT.

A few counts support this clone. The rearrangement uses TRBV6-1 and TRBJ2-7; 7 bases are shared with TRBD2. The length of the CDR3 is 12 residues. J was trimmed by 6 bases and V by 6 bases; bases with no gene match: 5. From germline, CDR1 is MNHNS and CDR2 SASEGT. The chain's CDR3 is CASRGGASEQYF. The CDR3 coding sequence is TGTGCCAGCAGGGGAGGGGCAAGCGAGCAGTACTTC.

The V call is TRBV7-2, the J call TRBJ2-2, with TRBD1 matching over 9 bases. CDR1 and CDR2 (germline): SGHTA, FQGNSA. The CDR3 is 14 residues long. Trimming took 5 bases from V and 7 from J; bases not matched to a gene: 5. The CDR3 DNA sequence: TGTGCCAGCAGCCTGACAGGGGGTGGCGGGGAGCTGTTTTTT. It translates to CASSLTGGGGELFF.

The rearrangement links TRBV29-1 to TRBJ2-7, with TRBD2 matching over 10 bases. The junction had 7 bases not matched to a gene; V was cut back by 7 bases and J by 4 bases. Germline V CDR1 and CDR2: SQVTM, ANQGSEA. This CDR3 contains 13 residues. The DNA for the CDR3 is TGCAGCGCAACCGGGACTAGCGTTTACGAGCAGTACTTC. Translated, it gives CSATGTSVYEQYF.

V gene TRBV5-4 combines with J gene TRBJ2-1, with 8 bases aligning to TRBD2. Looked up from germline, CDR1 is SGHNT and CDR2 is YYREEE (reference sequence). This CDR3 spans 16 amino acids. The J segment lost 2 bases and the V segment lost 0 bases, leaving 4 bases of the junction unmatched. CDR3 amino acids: CASSLGSGGPYNEQFF. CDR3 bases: TGTGCCAGCAGCTTGGGGAGCGGGGGCCCCTACAATGAGCAGTTCTTC. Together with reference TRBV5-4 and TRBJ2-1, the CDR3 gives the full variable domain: ETGVTQSPTHLIKTRGQQVTLRCSSQSGHNTVSWYQQALGQGPQFIFQYYREEENGRGNFPPRFSGLQFPNYSSELNVNALELDDSALYLCASSLGSGGPYNEQFFGPGTRLTVL.

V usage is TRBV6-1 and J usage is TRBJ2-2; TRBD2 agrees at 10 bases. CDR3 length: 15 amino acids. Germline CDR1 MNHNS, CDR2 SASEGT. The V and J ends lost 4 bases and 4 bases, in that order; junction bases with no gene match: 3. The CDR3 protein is CASSAPSGSTGELFF. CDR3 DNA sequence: TGTGCCAGCAGTGCGCCTAGCGGGAGCACCGGGGAGCTGTTTTTT.

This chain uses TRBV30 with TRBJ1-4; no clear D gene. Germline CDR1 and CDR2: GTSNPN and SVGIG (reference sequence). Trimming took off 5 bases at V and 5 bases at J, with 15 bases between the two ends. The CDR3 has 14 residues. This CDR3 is CAWAFLQRNEKLFF. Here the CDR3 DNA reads TGTGCCTGGGCTTTCTTACAGCGGAATGAAAAACTGTTTTTT. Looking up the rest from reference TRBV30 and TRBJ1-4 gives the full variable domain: SQTIHQWPATLVQPVGSPLSLECTVEGTSNPNLYWYRQAAGRGLQLLFYSVGIGQISSEVPQNLSASRPQDRQFILSSKKLLLSDSGFYLCAWAFLQRNEKLFFGSGTQLSVL.

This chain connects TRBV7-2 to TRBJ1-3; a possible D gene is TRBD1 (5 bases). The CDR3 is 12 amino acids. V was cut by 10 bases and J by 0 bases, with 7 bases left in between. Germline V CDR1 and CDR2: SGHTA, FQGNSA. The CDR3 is CATQGSGNTIYF. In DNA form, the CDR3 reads TGTGCCACCCAGGGCTCTGGAAACACCATATATTTT.

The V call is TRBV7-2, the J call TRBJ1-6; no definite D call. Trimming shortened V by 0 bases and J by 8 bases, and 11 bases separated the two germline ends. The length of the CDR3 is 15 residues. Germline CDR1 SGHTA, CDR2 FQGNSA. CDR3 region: CASSLAGELYSPLHF. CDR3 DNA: TGTGCCAGCAGCTTAGCCGGGGAGCTCTATTCACCCCTCCACTTT.

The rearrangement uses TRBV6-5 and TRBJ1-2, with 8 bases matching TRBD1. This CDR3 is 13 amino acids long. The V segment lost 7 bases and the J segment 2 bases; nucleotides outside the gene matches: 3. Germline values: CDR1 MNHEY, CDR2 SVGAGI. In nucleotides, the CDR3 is TGTGCCAGCACCTGGACAGGGAACTATGGCTACACCTTC. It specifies CASTWTGNYGYTF.

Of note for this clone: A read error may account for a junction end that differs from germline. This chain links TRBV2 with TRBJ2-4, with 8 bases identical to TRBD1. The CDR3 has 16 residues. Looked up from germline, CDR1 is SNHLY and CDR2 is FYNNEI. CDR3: CASSGQGKGAKNSQYF. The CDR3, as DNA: TGTGCCAGCAGCGGACAGGGTAAGGGAGCCAAAAACAGTCAGTACTTC.

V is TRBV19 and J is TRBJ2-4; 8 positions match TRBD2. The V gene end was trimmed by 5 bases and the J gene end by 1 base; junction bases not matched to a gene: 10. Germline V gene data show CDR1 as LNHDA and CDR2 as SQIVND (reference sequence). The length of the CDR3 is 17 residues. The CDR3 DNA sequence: TGTGCCAGTAGTTTCCACCTCGGGAGGGTTGCCAAAAACATTCAGTACTTC. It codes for CASSFHLGRVAKNIQYF.

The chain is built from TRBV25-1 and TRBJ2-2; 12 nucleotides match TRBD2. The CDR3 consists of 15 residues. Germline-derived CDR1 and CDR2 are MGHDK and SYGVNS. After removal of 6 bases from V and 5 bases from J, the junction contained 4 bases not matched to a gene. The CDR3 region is CASSRLAGVTGELFF. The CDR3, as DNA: TGTGCCAGCAGCCGACTAGCGGGAGTGACCGGGGAGCTGTTTTTT.

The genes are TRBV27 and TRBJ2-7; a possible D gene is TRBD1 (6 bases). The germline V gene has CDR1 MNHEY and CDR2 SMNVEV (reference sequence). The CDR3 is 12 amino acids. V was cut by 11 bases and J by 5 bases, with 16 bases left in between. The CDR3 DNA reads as TGTGCCTCGCGGGCAGGGGCGAACGAGCAGTACTTC. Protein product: CASRAGANEQYF.

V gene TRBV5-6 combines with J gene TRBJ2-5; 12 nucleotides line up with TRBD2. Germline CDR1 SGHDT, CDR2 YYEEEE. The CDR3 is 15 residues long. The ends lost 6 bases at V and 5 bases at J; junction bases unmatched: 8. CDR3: CASTHLAGGQETQYF. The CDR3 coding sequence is TGTGCCAGCACCCATCTAGCGGGGGGGCAGGAGACCCAGTACTTC.

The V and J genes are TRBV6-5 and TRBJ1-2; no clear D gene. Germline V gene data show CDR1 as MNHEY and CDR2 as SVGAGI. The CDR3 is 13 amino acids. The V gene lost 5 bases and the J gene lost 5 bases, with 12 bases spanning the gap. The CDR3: CASSPVLEYGYTF. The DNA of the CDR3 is TGTGCCAGCAGTCCCGTACTCGAATATGGCTACACCTTC.

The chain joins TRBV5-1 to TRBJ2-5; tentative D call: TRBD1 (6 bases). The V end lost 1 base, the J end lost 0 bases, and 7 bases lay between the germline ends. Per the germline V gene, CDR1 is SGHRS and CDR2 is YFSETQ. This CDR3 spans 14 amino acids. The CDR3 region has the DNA TGCGCCAGCAGCTTGACAGGGAACCAAGAGACCCAGTACTTC. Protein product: CASSLTGNQETQYF.

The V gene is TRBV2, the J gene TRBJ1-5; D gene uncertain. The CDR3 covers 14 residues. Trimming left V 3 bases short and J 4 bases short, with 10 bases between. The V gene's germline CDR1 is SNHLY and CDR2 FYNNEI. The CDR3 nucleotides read TGTGCCAGCAGTGAGGGAGGGCGGAATCAGCCCCAGCATTTT. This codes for CASSEGGRNQPQHF.

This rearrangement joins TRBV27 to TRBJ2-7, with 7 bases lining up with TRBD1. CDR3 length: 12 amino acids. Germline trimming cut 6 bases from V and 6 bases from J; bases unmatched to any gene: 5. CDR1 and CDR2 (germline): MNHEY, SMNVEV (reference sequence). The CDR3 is CASRGGWGEQYF. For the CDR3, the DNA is TGTGCCAGCAGAGGGGGCTGGGGCGAGCAGTACTTC.

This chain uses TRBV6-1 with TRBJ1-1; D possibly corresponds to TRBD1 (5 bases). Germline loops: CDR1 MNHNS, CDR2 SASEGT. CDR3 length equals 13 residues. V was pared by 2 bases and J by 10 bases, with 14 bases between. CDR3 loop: CASSESFRGRAFF. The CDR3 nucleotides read TGTGCCAGCAGTGAATCTTTCCGGGGGAGAGCTTTCTTT.

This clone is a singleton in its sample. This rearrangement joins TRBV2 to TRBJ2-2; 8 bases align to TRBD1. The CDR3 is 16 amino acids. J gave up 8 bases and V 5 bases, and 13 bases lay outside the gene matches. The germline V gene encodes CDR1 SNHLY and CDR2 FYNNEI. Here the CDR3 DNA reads TGTGCCAGCAGTAATTTAGGACAGGGAGGAACAGGGGAGCTGTTTTTT. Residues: CASSNLGQGGTGELFF.